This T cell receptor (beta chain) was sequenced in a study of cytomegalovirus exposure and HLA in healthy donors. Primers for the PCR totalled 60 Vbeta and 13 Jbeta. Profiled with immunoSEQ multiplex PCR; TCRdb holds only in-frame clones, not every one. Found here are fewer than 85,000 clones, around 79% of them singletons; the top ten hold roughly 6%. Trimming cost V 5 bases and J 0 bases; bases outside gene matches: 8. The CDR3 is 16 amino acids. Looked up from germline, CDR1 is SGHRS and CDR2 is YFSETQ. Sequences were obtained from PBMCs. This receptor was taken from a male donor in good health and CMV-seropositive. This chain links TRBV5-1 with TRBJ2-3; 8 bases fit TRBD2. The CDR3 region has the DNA TGCGCCAGCAGGGAGGCTAGCGGGTTTAGCACAGATACGCAGTATTTT. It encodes CASREASGFSTDTQYF.